Listed below are T cell receptor beta chains from one sample, sequenced in a study of post-analysis software for immune sequencing data. MiXCR, applied by TCRdb to the PCR reads, yields one record per CDR3 protein. The table includes some 700,000 distinct CDR3 sequences, approximately 60% detected once. The sequencing sample was made of blood. The receptors stem from a girl aged 2 to 9 with multiple sclerosis. Each CDR3 is given with its conserved first and last residue. Each record gives: V gene, J gene, D gene, clone size, CDR3 protein, CDR3 DNA. The D gene is left open where the match is weak. Clone size, where shown, is once, few, many, or a class for clones that have expanded.

TRBV6-2/TRBV6-3,TRBJ2-3,TRBD1,NA,CASSLTGGERYTQYF,TGTGCCAGCAGTCTCACAGGGGGCGAACGGTATACGCAGTATTTT
TRBV15,TRBJ2-1,TRBD2,NA,CATSNGGALANEQFF,TGTGCCACCAGCAACGGGGGGGCCTTAGCCAATGAGCAGTTCTTC
TRBV20-1,TRBJ1-2,NA,once,CSARLQTVGPTNYGYTF,TGCAGTGCTAGACTACAGACCGTAGGTCCTACTAACTATGGCTACACCTTC
TRBV6-1,TRBJ1-2,TRBD1,NA,CASSHRTGGYGYTF,TGTGCCAGCAGTCACCGGACAGGGGGCTATGGCTACACCTTC
TRBV29-1,TRBJ2-3,NA,NA,CSVSQGGTQYF,TGCAGCGTGTCCCAGGGCGGCACGCAGTATTTT
TRBV12-3/TRBV12-4,TRBJ2-3,NA,once,CASSLLGVATDAEYF,TGTGCCAGCAGTTTATTGGGAGTGGCTACAGATGCGGAGTATTTT
TRBV4-1,TRBJ2-1,TRBD2,NA,CASSQDGLAGVYNEQFF,TGCGCCAGCAGCCAAGATGGGCTAGCGGGAGTGTACAATGAGCAGTTCTTC
TRBV10-1,TRBJ2-1,NA,NA,CASSESGRFEQFF,TGCGCCAGCAGTGAGTCAGGACGATTCGAGCAGTTCTTC
TRBV12-3/TRBV12-4,TRBJ2-3,TRBD1,NA,CASTKDRGETDTQYF,TGTGCCAGCACCAAAGACAGGGGAGAAACAGATACGCAGTATTTT
TRBV11-3,TRBJ2-4,TRBD1,NA,CASSESLGTVKNIQYF,TGTGCCAGCAGCGAATCCCTAGGGACAGTAAAAAACATTCAGTACTTC
TRBV12-3/TRBV12-4,TRBJ2-1,NA,NA,CATGIQRNEQFF,TGTGCCACAGGAATACAAAGGAATGAGCAGTTCTTC
TRBV6-4,TRBJ2-3,NA,few,CASSDTGDTQYF,TGTGCCAGCAGTGACACTGGAGATACGCAGTATTTT
TRBV5-1,TRBJ2-1,TRBD2,NA,CASSVGGGGDNEQFF,TGCGCCAGCAGCGTAGGCGGGGGAGGCGACAATGAGCAGTTCTTC
TRBV7-9,TRBJ2-3,NA,NA,CASSLGVQVRHTDTQYF,TGTGCCAGCAGCTTAGGCGTACAGGTACGCCACACAGATACGCAGTATTTT
TRBV5-1,TRBJ1-1,NA,NA,CASSLAGQTSEAFF,TGCGCCAGCAGCCTTGCTGGACAGACTTCTGAAGCTTTCTTT
TRBV29-1,TRBJ2-7,TRBD2,NA,CSVVGAGGSEEQYF,TGCAGCGTTGTGGGCGCGGGAGGAAGTGAGGAGCAGTACTTC
TRBV12-3/TRBV12-4,TRBJ2-7,TRBD1,few,CASSLYLRLGTDPSYEQYF,TGTGCCAGCAGTTTATATCTTAGACTGGGGACAGACCCCTCTTACGAGCAGTACTTC
TRBV19,TRBJ2-7,NA,NA,CASSIGMTEFHYEQYF,TGTGCCAGTAGTATCGGGATGACAGAATTCCACTACGAGCAGTACTTC
TRBV7-3,TRBJ2-1,TRBD1,NA,CASSPWGQGDNEQFF,TGTGCCAGCAGCCCCTGGGGACAGGGGGATAATGAACAGTTCTTC
TRBV10-3,TRBJ2-5,TRBD2,NA,CAISFLAGIQETQYF,TGTGCCATCAGTTTTTTAGCGGGTATTCAAGAGACCCAGTACTTC
TRBV6-6,TRBJ2-7,NA,NA,CASSYSAEGAQYF,TGTGCCAGCAGTTACTCAGCAGAAGGGGCCCAGTACTTC
TRBV6-4,TRBJ2-1,NA,NA,CASSEYRTSYNEQFF,TGTGCCAGCAGTGAGTACAGGACCTCCTACAATGAGCAGTTCTTC
TRBV2,TRBJ1-1,NA,few,CASSRQKNTEAFF,TGTGCCAGCAGTCGACAGAAGAACACTGAAGCTTTCTTT
TRBV6-2/TRBV6-3,TRBJ2-3,TRBD2,NA,CASTRLAGSTDTQYF,TGTGCCAGCACCCGACTAGCGGGGAGCACAGATACGCAGTATTTT
TRBV12-3/TRBV12-4,TRBJ2-3,TRBD2,NA,CASSFRRLAGVGTDTQYF,TGTGCCAGCAGTTTCCGCCGACTAGCGGGGGTGGGCACAGATACGCAGTATTTT
TRBV12-3/TRBV12-4,TRBJ2-1,TRBD2,few,CASSFPSGGYNEQFF,TGTGCCAGCAGTTTCCCTAGCGGGGGTTACAATGAGCAGTTCTTC
TRBV7-2,TRBJ2-7,TRBD1,NA,CANLLNRDRAYEQYF,TGTGCCAACCTACTTAACCGGGACAGGGCTTACGAGCAGTACTTC
TRBV7-9,TRBJ1-6,NA,once,CASSLSPQDNNSPLHF,TGTGCCAGCAGCTTATCTCCCCAGGATAATAATTCACCCCTCCACTTT
TRBV6-1,TRBJ2-6,TRBD1,NA,CASRHDRGPYSGANVRTF,TGTGCCAGCAGACACGACAGGGGGCCCTACTCTGGGGCCAACGTCCGGACTTTC
TRBV7-9,TRBJ2-5,NA,NA,CASSLTSGELETQYF,TGTGCCAGCAGCTTAACATCCGGGGAATTGGAGACCCAGTACTTC
TRBV7-6,TRBJ2-3,TRBD2,NA,CASSKGLADTQYF,TGTGCCAGCAGCAAGGGACTAGCGGATACGCAGTATTTT
TRBV29-1,TRBJ2-2,NA,NA,CSGTPGFNTGELFF,TGCAGCGGCACCCCCGGGTTCAACACCGGGGAGCTGTTTTTT
TRBV29-1,TRBJ2-5,NA,NA,CSVAGLETQYF,TGCAGCGTTGCGGGGTTAGAGACCCAGTACTTC
TRBV29-1,TRBJ2-1,TRBD2,NA,CSVESGAGGVDEQFF,TGCAGCGTTGAATCGGGGGCGGGAGGGGTGGATGAGCAGTTCTTC
TRBV20-1,TRBJ2-1,NA,NA,CSAPNANEQFF,TGCAGTGCTCCAAACGCCAATGAGCAGTTCTTC
TRBV7-2,TRBJ2-3,NA,NA,CASSLAWIGTDTQYF,TGTGCCAGCAGCTTAGCGTGGATAGGGACAGATACGCAGTATTTT
TRBV20-1,TRBJ2-3,TRBD2,few,CSASLSGRSGDTQYF,TGCAGTGCTAGCCTTAGCGGGAGGAGTGGAGATACGCAGTATTTT
TRBV7-8,TRBJ2-1,NA,NA,CASSTGRRGTYNEQFF,TGTGCCAGCAGCACCGGACGGAGGGGGACCTACAATGAGCAGTTCTTC
TRBV6-6,TRBJ2-1,NA,NA,CASSYRRGQGNEQFF,TGTGCCAGCAGTTACAGGAGGGGACAAGGCAATGAGCAGTTCTTC
TRBV20-1,TRBJ2-3,TRBD2,NA,CSASPLAARTDTQYF,TGCAGTGCTAGTCCACTAGCGGCCCGCACAGATACGCAGTATTTT
TRBV10-3,TRBJ2-3,TRBD1,NA,CAISHTGDRTDTQYF,TGTGCCATCAGCCACACAGGGGACCGCACAGATACGCAGTATTTT
TRBV7-2,TRBJ2-5,TRBD1,once,CVSSLYLRTGGAYGQTQYF,TGTGTCAGCAGCTTATATCTTCGGACAGGGGGCGCGTACGGCCAGACCCAGTACTTC
TRBV5-1,TRBJ1-6,NA,NA,CASSLYGADVNSPLHF,TGCGCCAGCAGCTTGTATGGGGCAGACGTTAATTCACCCCTCCACTTT
TRBV12-3/TRBV12-4,TRBJ2-3,NA,NA,CASSLAREGWTDTQYF,TGTGCCAGCAGTTTAGCGCGTGAGGGGTGGACAGATACGCAGTATTTT
TRBV10-3,TRBJ2-1,NA,NA,CAISDTPGGNEQFF,TGTGCCATCAGTGACACCCCGGGCGGCAATGAGCAGTTCTTC
TRBV6-4,TRBJ2-2,NA,few,CASKSGEITGELFF,TGTGCCAGCAAAAGCGGAGAAATTACCGGGGAGCTGTTTTTT
TRBV6-1,TRBJ2-3,NA,NA,CASSEERGGTQYF,TGTGCCAGCAGTGAAGAAAGGGGAGGTACGCAGTATTTT
TRBV7-9,TRBJ2-1,NA,NA,CASSYQGSSYNEQFF,TGTGCCAGCAGTTATCAGGGTAGCTCCTACAATGAGCAGTTCTTC
TRBV15,TRBJ2-1,NA,NA,CATSRVGGYNEQFF,TGTGCCACCAGCAGAGTAGGCGGGTACAATGAGCAGTTCTTC
TRBV7-2,TRBJ2-5,NA,NA,CASSLAGFSETQYF,TGTGCCAGCAGCTTGGCTGGGTTTTCAGAGACCCAGTACTTC
TRBV7-3,TRBJ2-3,NA,NA,CASSPQGKDTQYF,TGTGCCAGCAGCCCCCAAGGGAAAGATACGCAGTATTTT
TRBV20-1,TRBJ1-2,TRBD1,NA,CSAPPGTGVSGGYTF,TGCAGTGCCCCGCCCGGGACAGGGGTCTCAGGTGGCTACACCTTC
TRBV7-9,TRBJ1-4,NA,NA,CASSPRVMDEKLFF,TGTGCCAGCAGCCCCAGGGTAATGGATGAAAAACTGTTTTTT
TRBV11-2,TRBJ2-3,TRBD1,NA,CASSLGQGAMTDTQYF,TGTGCCAGCAGCTTAGGGCAGGGGGCAATGACAGATACGCAGTATTTT
TRBV20-1,TRBJ2-5,NA,NA,CSASAGGRQETQYF,TGCAGTGCTTCGGCCGGGGGCCGCCAAGAGACCCAGTACTTC